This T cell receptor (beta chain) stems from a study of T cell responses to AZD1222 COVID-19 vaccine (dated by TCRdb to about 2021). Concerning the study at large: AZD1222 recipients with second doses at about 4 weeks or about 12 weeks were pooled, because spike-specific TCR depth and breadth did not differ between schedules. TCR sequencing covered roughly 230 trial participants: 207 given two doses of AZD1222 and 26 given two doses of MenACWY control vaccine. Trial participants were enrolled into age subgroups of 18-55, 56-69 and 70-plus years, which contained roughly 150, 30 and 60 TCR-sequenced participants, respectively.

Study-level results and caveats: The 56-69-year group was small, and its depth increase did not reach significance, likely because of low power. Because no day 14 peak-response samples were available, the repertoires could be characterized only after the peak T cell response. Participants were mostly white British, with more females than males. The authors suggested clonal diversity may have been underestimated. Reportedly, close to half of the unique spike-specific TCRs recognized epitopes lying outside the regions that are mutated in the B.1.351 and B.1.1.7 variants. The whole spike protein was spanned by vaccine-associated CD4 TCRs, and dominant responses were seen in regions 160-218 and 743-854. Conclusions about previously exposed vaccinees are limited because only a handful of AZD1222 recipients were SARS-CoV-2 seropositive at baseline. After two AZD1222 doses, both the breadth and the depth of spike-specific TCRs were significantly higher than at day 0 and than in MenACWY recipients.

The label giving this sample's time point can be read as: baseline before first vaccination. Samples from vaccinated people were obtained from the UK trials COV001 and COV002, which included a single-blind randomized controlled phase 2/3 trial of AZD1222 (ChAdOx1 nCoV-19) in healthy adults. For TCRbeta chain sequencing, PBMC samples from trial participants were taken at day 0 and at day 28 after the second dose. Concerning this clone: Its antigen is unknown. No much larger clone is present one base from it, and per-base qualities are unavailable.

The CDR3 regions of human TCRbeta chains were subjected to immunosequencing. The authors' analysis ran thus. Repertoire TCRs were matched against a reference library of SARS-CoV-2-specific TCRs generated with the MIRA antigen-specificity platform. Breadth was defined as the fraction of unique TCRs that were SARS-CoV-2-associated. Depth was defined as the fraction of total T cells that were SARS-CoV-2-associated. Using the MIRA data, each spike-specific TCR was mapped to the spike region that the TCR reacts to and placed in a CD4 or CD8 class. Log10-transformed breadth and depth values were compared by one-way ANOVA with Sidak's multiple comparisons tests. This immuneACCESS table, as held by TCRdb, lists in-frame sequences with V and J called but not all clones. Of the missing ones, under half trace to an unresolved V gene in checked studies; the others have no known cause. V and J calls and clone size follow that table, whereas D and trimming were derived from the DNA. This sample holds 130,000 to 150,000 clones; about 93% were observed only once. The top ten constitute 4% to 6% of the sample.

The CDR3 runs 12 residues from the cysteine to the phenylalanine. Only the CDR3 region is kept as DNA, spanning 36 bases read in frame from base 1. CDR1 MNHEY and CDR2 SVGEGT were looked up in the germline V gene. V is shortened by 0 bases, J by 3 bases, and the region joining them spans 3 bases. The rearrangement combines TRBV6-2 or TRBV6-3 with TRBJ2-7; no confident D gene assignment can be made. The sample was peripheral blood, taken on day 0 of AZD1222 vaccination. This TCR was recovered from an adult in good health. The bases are TGTGCCAGCAGTTACTCCCACTACGAGCAGTACTTC. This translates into CASSYSHYEQYF.